These T cell receptor beta chains were read from a single sample in a study of lymphopenia after photon versus proton radiotherapy. The assay was immunoSEQ multiplex PCR, and TCRdb's table has in-frame clones only and misses some. The sample has thousands of clones, approximately 88% seen once; the top ten hold roughly 25%. The source was peripheral blood, collected from a patient treated with photon-based radiotherapy. These receptors were taken from an elderly man with cholangiocarcinoma. CDR3s include the opening cysteine and the closing phenylalanine or tryptophan. Fields, in order: J gene, clone size, D gene, V gene, CDR3 protein, CDR3 DNA. D genes are given only for firm matches. Some rows have no size entry. The others give once, few or many, or a class for an expanded clone.

j_call: TRBJ2-1; clone_size: few; d_call: TRBD2; v_call: TRBV11-2; cdr3_aa: CASSSRLAGGPAYNEQFF; cdr3_nt: TGTGCCAGCAGCTCGAGACTAGCGGGGGGGCCGGCCTACAATGAGCAGTTCTTC
j_call: TRBJ1-1; clone_size: .; d_call: .; v_call: TRBV5-5; cdr3_aa: CASSRQAYTEAFF; cdr3_nt: TGTGCCAGCAGCCGACAGGCCTACACTGAAGCTTTCTTT
j_call: TRBJ1-1; clone_size: .; d_call: .; v_call: TRBV28; cdr3_aa: CASSQTINFYTEAFF; cdr3_nt: TGTGCCAGCAGTCAAACCATAAACTTCTACACTGAAGCTTTCTTT
j_call: TRBJ1-4; clone_size: .; d_call: .; v_call: TRBV2; cdr3_aa: CASSVDSFEKLFF; cdr3_nt: TGTGCCAGCAGTGTAGACAGTTTCGAAAAACTGTTTTTT
j_call: TRBJ1-2; clone_size: .; d_call: .; v_call: TRBV19; cdr3_aa: CASSPGALLDGYTF; cdr3_nt: TGTGCCAGTAGTCCCGGAGCCTTGCTGGATGGCTACACCTTC
j_call: TRBJ2-3; clone_size: few; d_call: .; v_call: TRBV4-2; cdr3_aa: CASSQEVGGGDLLRDTQYF; cdr3_nt: TGTGCCAGCAGCCAAGAGGTCGGGGGCGGGGACCTTCTGAGAGATACGCAGTATTTT
j_call: TRBJ2-5; clone_size: .; d_call: TRBD1; v_call: TRBV28; cdr3_aa: CATGTGKETQYF; cdr3_nt: TGTGCCACCGGGACAGGGAAGGAGACCCAGTACTTC
j_call: TRBJ2-2; clone_size: .; d_call: TRBD1; v_call: TRBV10-3; cdr3_aa: CAISAKGKTGTGELFF; cdr3_nt: TGTGCCATCAGTGCAAAAGGGAAGACAGGGACCGGGGAGCTGTTTTTT
j_call: TRBJ2-2; clone_size: .; d_call: .; v_call: TRBV7-7; cdr3_aa: CASSLDLLGAGTGELFF; cdr3_nt: TGTGCCAGCAGCTTAGATCTATTGGGGGCCGGCACCGGGGAGCTGTTTTTT
j_call: TRBJ1-6; clone_size: .; d_call: .; v_call: TRBV19; cdr3_aa: CATRKSGTPYNSPLHF; cdr3_nt: TGTGCCACCAGGAAGAGTGGCACCCCCTATAATTCACCCCTCCACTTT
j_call: TRBJ1-1; clone_size: .; d_call: .; v_call: TRBV19; cdr3_aa: CASRGTNTEAFF; cdr3_nt: TGTGCCAGTAGGGGAACGAACACTGAAGCTTTCTTT
j_call: TRBJ2-3; clone_size: .; d_call: .; v_call: TRBV7-3; cdr3_aa: CASSLGTSTDTQYF; cdr3_nt: TGTGCCAGCAGCTTGGGGACTAGCACAGATACGCAGTATTTT
j_call: TRBJ1-5; clone_size: .; d_call: .; v_call: TRBV19; cdr3_aa: CASSKREEQPQHF; cdr3_nt: TGTGCCAGTAGTAAACGGGAAGAACAGCCCCAGCATTTT
j_call: TRBJ1-1; clone_size: .; d_call: .; v_call: TRBV30; cdr3_aa: CAWSGSPNSRVWMLHGNTEAFF; cdr3_nt: TGTGCCTGGAGTGGATCCCCTAATTCCAGGGTTTGGATGTTACATGGGAACACTGAAGCTTTCTTT
j_call: TRBJ2-5; clone_size: once; d_call: TRBD1; v_call: TRBV10-3; cdr3_aa: CAISEFTGQGAPKTQYF; cdr3_nt: TGTGCCATCAGTGAGTTCACCGGACAGGGCGCACCAAAGACCCAGTACTTC
j_call: TRBJ1-3; clone_size: .; d_call: .; v_call: TRBV7-9; cdr3_aa: CASSPPSRPGNTIYF; cdr3_nt: TGTGCCAGCAGCCCTCCCAGCAGACCTGGAAACACCATATATTTT
j_call: TRBJ2-3; clone_size: .; d_call: .; v_call: TRBV7-9; cdr3_aa: CASSLGHRADTQYF; cdr3_nt: TGTGCCAGCAGTTTGGGCCATCGTGCAGATACGCAGTATTTT
j_call: TRBJ2-1; clone_size: .; d_call: TRBD1; v_call: TRBV9; cdr3_aa: CASSTSGTGAPDNEQFF; cdr3_nt: TGTGCCAGCAGCACTTCCGGGACAGGGGCGCCTGACAATGAGCAGTTCTTC
j_call: TRBJ2-2; clone_size: .; d_call: TRBD1; v_call: TRBV14; cdr3_aa: CASSQVNYRQGNTGELFF; cdr3_nt: TGTGCCAGCAGCCAAGTTAATTATAGACAGGGGAACACCGGGGAGCTGTTTTTT
j_call: TRBJ1-5; clone_size: .; d_call: .; v_call: TRBV7-2; cdr3_aa: CASSLGIVRNQPQHF; cdr3_nt: TGTGCCAGCAGCCTTGGGATAGTCAGAAATCAGCCCCAGCATTTT
j_call: TRBJ2-2; clone_size: .; d_call: .; v_call: TRBV5-8; cdr3_aa: CASSTRGASLGGELFF; cdr3_nt: TGTGCCAGCAGCACCCGGGGGGCCAGCCTGGGCGGGGAGCTGTTTTTT
j_call: TRBJ1-2; clone_size: .; d_call: TRBD1; v_call: TRBV10-3; cdr3_aa: CAISESTGLGYGYTF; cdr3_nt: TGTGCCATCAGTGAGTCGACAGGGTTGGGCTATGGCTACACCTTC
j_call: TRBJ1-1; clone_size: .; d_call: TRBD1; v_call: TRBV6-5; cdr3_aa: CASSLGQGRGNTEAFF; cdr3_nt: TGTGCCAGCAGTTTGGGACAGGGGCGGGGGAACACTGAAGCTTTCTTT
j_call: TRBJ2-3; clone_size: .; d_call: TRBD2; v_call: TRBV9; cdr3_aa: CASSVRTSGEDTQYF; cdr3_nt: TGTGCCAGCAGCGTCCGGACTAGCGGGGAAGATACGCAGTATTTT
j_call: TRBJ1-6; clone_size: once; d_call: .; v_call: TRBV7-8; cdr3_aa: CASSSTASSYNSPLHF; cdr3_nt: TGTGCCAGCAGCTCTACAGCGAGCTCCTATAATTCACCCCTCCACTTT
j_call: TRBJ2-7; clone_size: .; d_call: .; v_call: TRBV6-5; cdr3_aa: CASSYQGYEQYF; cdr3_nt: TGTGCCAGCAGTTACCAGGGCTACGAGCAGTACTTC
j_call: TRBJ2-7; clone_size: .; d_call: .; v_call: TRBV5-1; cdr3_aa: CASSSSTAGLNYEQYF; cdr3_nt: TGCGCCAGCAGCTCCTCCACGGCAGGACTAAACTACGAGCAGTACTTC
j_call: TRBJ2-7; clone_size: .; d_call: .; v_call: TRBV7-6; cdr3_aa: CASSLVYPDEQYF; cdr3_nt: TGTGCCAGCAGCTTAGTGTACCCCGACGAGCAGTACTTC
j_call: TRBJ1-4; clone_size: .; d_call: .; v_call: TRBV5-6; cdr3_aa: CASSESPTTNEKLFF; cdr3_nt: TGTGCCAGCAGCGAGAGCCCTACAACTAATGAAAAACTGTTTTTT
j_call: TRBJ1-1; clone_size: .; d_call: .; v_call: TRBV29-1; cdr3_aa: CSVALSGESRAFF; cdr3_nt: TGCAGCGTGGCGCTCAGCGGGGAGAGTAGAGCTTTCTTT
j_call: TRBJ1-2; clone_size: .; d_call: .; v_call: TRBV6-5; cdr3_aa: CASRAGAGTFYTF; cdr3_nt: TGTGCCAGCAGAGCAGGGGCAGGGACATTCTACACCTTC
j_call: TRBJ1-5; clone_size: .; d_call: .; v_call: TRBV5-6; cdr3_aa: CASSIRQGNQPQHF; cdr3_nt: TGTGCCAGCAGCATCAGACAAGGCAATCAGCCCCAGCATTTT
j_call: TRBJ2-3; clone_size: .; d_call: .; v_call: TRBV7-8; cdr3_aa: CASSLGPPGEQYF; cdr3_nt: TGTGCCAGCAGCCTCGGTCCCCCGGGGGAGCAGTATTTT
j_call: TRBJ2-3; clone_size: .; d_call: TRBD2; v_call: TRBV7-7; cdr3_aa: CASSPIAGSTDTQYF; cdr3_nt: TGTGCTAGCAGCCCGATAGCGGGGTCCACAGATACGCAGTATTTT
j_call: TRBJ1-4; clone_size: .; d_call: TRBD1; v_call: TRBV7-2; cdr3_aa: CASSFHQGVGEKLFF; cdr3_nt: TGTGCCAGCAGCTTCCACCAGGGGGTCGGTGAAAAACTGTTTTTT
j_call: TRBJ1-2; clone_size: .; d_call: .; v_call: TRBV6-1; cdr3_aa: CASSEVGRTYTF; cdr3_nt: TGTGCCAGCAGTGAAGTGGGGAGAACCTACACCTTC
j_call: TRBJ1-4; clone_size: once; d_call: .; v_call: TRBV4-1; cdr3_aa: CASSLSGMLREKLFF; cdr3_nt: TGCGCCAGCAGCCTTTCCGGGATGTTGCGGGAAAAACTGTTTTTT
j_call: TRBJ2-7; clone_size: few; d_call: .; v_call: TRBV15; cdr3_aa: CATSREKGSYEQYF; cdr3_nt: TGTGCCACCAGCAGAGAGAAGGGTTCGTACGAGCAGTACTTC
j_call: TRBJ2-5; clone_size: .; d_call: TRBD2; v_call: TRBV5-4; cdr3_aa: CASSSSGGAYETQYF; cdr3_nt: TGTGCCAGCAGCTCTAGCGGGGGGGCCTATGAGACCCAGTACTTC
j_call: TRBJ1-6; clone_size: .; d_call: TRBD1; v_call: TRBV18; cdr3_aa: CASSGTGAGRPLHF; cdr3_nt: TGTGCCAGCTCAGGAACAGGGGCCGGGAGGCCCCTCCACTTT
j_call: TRBJ2-2; clone_size: .; d_call: .; v_call: TRBV6-1; cdr3_aa: CASSEGAGYTGELFF; cdr3_nt: TGTGCCAGCAGTGAAGGTGCAGGGTACACCGGGGAGCTGTTTTTT
j_call: TRBJ2-3; clone_size: .; d_call: TRBD2; v_call: TRBV29-1; cdr3_aa: CSVLGLAGGDTQYF; cdr3_nt: TGCAGCGTCCTCGGACTAGCGGGGGGGGATACGCAGTATTTT
j_call: TRBJ2-2; clone_size: .; d_call: TRBD1; v_call: TRBV2; cdr3_aa: CASRGDRGTGELFF; cdr3_nt: TGTGCCAGCAGAGGGGACAGGGGTACCGGGGAGCTGTTTTTT
j_call: TRBJ1-4; clone_size: .; d_call: .; v_call: TRBV5-1; cdr3_aa: CASRDSPNEKLFF; cdr3_nt: TGCGCCAGCAGAGACAGCCCTAATGAAAAACTGTTTTTT
j_call: TRBJ2-1; clone_size: .; d_call: .; v_call: TRBV6-6; cdr3_aa: CASSAAQSILYNEQFF; cdr3_nt: TGTGCCAGCAGCGCCGCACAGTCGATCTTATACAATGAGCAGTTCTTC
j_call: TRBJ1-1; clone_size: once; d_call: .; v_call: TRBV6-5; cdr3_aa: CASSYWPQRNKGEAFF; cdr3_nt: TGTGCCAGCAGTTACTGGCCTCAACGGAACAAAGGTGAAGCTTTCTTT
j_call: TRBJ1-1; clone_size: .; d_call: TRBD1; v_call: TRBV18; cdr3_aa: CASSPPTGQGTEAFF; cdr3_nt: TGTGCCAGCTCACCACCTACGGGACAGGGCACTGAAGCTTTCTTT
j_call: TRBJ1-2; clone_size: .; d_call: TRBD1; v_call: TRBV11-1; cdr3_aa: CASSWEPGTGVDGYTF; cdr3_nt: TGTGCCAGCAGCTGGGAACCCGGGACAGGGGTCGATGGCTACACCTTC
j_call: TRBJ1-2; clone_size: .; d_call: TRBD1; v_call: TRBV18; cdr3_aa: CASSPSQGGAYGYTF; cdr3_nt: TGTGCCAGCTCACCCTCCCAGGGGGGCGCCTATGGCTACACCTTC
j_call: TRBJ2-7; clone_size: once; d_call: .; v_call: TRBV7-8; cdr3_aa: CASSLWVYEQYF; cdr3_nt: TGTGCCAGCAGCTTATGGGTCTACGAGCAGTACTTC
j_call: TRBJ2-5; clone_size: .; d_call: .; v_call: TRBV15; cdr3_aa: CATSRPEGIRVIQETQYF; cdr3_nt: TGTGCCACCAGCCGACCAGAGGGGATCCGTGTCATCCAAGAGACCCAGTACTTC
j_call: TRBJ1-2; clone_size: .; d_call: TRBD1; v_call: TRBV5-4; cdr3_aa: CASSLETGGSYGYTF; cdr3_nt: TGTGCCAGCAGCTTGGAAACAGGGGGGTCGTATGGCTACACCTTC
j_call: TRBJ1-5; clone_size: .; d_call: .; v_call: TRBV2; cdr3_aa: CASTLGGEAQPQHF; cdr3_nt: TGTGCCAGCACCTTGGGGGGGGAGGCTCAGCCCCAGCATTTT
j_call: TRBJ1-2; clone_size: once; d_call: TRBD1; v_call: TRBV4-1; cdr3_aa: CASSQVGRDRANYGYTF; cdr3_nt: TGCGCCAGCAGCCAAGTTGGTAGGGACAGGGCCAACTATGGCTACACCTTC
j_call: TRBJ1-5; clone_size: .; d_call: .; v_call: TRBV10-3; cdr3_aa: CAIREAGQPQHF; cdr3_nt: TGTGCCATCAGAGAGGCGGGTCAGCCCCAGCATTTT
j_call: TRBJ1-2; clone_size: .; d_call: TRBD1; v_call: TRBV4-1; cdr3_aa: CASSLTTGEGYGYTF; cdr3_nt: TGCGCCAGCAGCCTCACGACAGGGGAGGGGTATGGCTACACCTTC
j_call: TRBJ2-7; clone_size: .; d_call: TRBD1; v_call: TRBV5-4; cdr3_aa: CASSFRGLSYEQYF; cdr3_nt: TGTGCCAGCAGCTTCAGGGGGCTCTCCTACGAGCAGTACTTC
j_call: TRBJ1-4; clone_size: .; d_call: .; v_call: TRBV15; cdr3_aa: CATSRDSGTDEKLFF; cdr3_nt: TGTGCCACCAGCAGAGATTCAGGGACGGATGAAAAACTGTTTTTT
j_call: TRBJ1-2; clone_size: .; d_call: .; v_call: TRBV2; cdr3_aa: CASRLRGGDGYTF; cdr3_nt: TGTGCCAGCAGGCTAAGAGGGGGAGATGGCTACACCTTC